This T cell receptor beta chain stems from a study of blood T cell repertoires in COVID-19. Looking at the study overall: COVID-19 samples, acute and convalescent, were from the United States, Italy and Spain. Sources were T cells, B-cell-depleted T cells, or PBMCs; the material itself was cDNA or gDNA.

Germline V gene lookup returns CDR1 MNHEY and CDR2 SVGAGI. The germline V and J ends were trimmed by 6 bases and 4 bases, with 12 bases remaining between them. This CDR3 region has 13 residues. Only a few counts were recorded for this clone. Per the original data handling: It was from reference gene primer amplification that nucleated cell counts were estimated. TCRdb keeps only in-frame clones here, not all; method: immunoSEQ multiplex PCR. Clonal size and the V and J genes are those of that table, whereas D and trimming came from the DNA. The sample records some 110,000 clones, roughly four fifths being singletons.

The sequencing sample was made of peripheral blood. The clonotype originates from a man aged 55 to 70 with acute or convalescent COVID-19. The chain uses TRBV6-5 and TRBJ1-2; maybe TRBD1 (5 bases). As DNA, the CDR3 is TGTGCCAGCAGGCGGGACTCCTCCTATGGCTACACCTTC. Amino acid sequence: CASRRDSSYGYTF.